These 8 T cell receptor beta chains originate from one sample sequenced in a study of OX40 agonist ivuxolimab in advanced cancers. Profiling relied on immunoSEQ multiplex PCR, and the TCRdb table lists in-frame clones only, not all of them. The sample has tens of thousands of clones; roughly 87% are singletons. This specimen was CD4+ or CD8+ T cells sorted from blood, taken in a trial of the OX40 agonist ivuxolimab. The origin of the receptors is an adult with an advanced solid tumor such as melanoma, head and neck, liver or kidney cancer.

The chain uses TRBV11-2 and TRBJ2-3; 11 nucleotides agree with TRBD2. The CDR3 spans 17 residues. CDR1 is SGHAT and CDR2 is FQNNGV in the germline V gene. V shed 1 base, J shed 0 bases, and the junction held 3 bases outside the gene matches. CDR3 loop: CASSLVAGGPSTDTQYF. CDR3 nucleotide sequence: TGTGCCAGCAGCTTAGTAGCGGGAGGGCCGAGCACAGATACGCAGTATTTT.

The chain uses TRBV6-1 and TRBJ1-2, with TRBD1 matching over 8 bases. The germline CDR1 and CDR2 sequences are MNHNS and SASEGT. The CDR3 sequence is 12 residues long. Trimming cost V 6 bases and J 8 bases; bases outside gene matches: 5. The CDR3 region is CASRGTGWGYTF. Here the CDR3 DNA reads TGTGCCAGCAGAGGGACAGGCTGGGGCTACACCTTC.

V gene TRBV2 combines with J gene TRBJ2-5, with no clear D. This CDR3 has 14 amino acids. CDR1 SNHLY and CDR2 FYNNEI come from the germline V gene. With 3 bases removed from V and 5 bases from J, the gap between germline ends came to 13 bases. This chain's CDR3 is CASSDAHWAETQYF. The CDR3 region has the DNA TGTGCCAGCAGTGACGCCCATTGGGCGGAGACCCAGTACTTC.

V is TRBV9 and J is TRBJ2-5, with a possible D match to TRBD2 (5 bases). Germline-derived CDR1 and CDR2 are SGDLS and YYNGEE. This CDR3 has 14 residues. Trimming took off 3 bases at V and 5 bases at J, with 14 bases between the two ends. CDR3 region: CASSADSHAETQYF. CDR3 nucleotides: TGTGCCAGCAGCGCGGACTCTCACGCGGAGACCCAGTACTTC.

The chain carries TRBV4-2 and TRBJ2-2, with 11 bases lining up with TRBD1. CDR3 size: 16 residues. The V and J ends lost 4 bases and 6 bases, in that order; junction bases with no gene match: 7. CDR1 and CDR2 from the germline V gene are LGHNA and YNFKEQ. CDR3 protein: CASSPRTGGRAGELFF. The DNA for the CDR3 is TGTGCCAGCAGCCCCCGGACAGGGGGCAGGGCCGGGGAGCTGTTTTTT.

The CDR3 DNA reads as TGTGCCAGCAGCGTAAGCCGGGCCCTTAACGTCCTGACTTTC. This sequence encodes CASSVSRALNVLTF. V and J are TRBV11-2 and TRBJ2-6; D unclear. V was cut by 5 bases and J by 10 bases, with 15 bases left in between. The CDR3 sequence is 14 residues long. CDR1 is SGHAT, CDR2 FQNNGV, per germline.

The rearrangement uses TRBV5-1 and TRBJ2-1, with D perhaps TRBD1 or TRBD2 (5 bases each). CDR3 length: 16 residues. Germline V CDR1 and CDR2: SGHRS, YFSETQ. Deletions cut 5 bases from V and 5 bases from J, with 20 bases between. CDR3 sequence (DNA): TGCGCCAGCAGTCTGACCGGGACCCTACGTCACAATGAGCAGTTCTTC. This sequence encodes CASSLTGTLRHNEQFF.

This clone appeared a single time. V and J are TRBV25-1 and TRBJ2-1; D is possibly TRBD1 (5 bases). In germline, CDR1 is MGHDK, CDR2 SYGVNS. This CDR3 spans 15 amino acids. Trimming pared 4 bases from V and 3 bases from J, leaving 13 bases between. Here the CDR3 reads CASSVGDRYYNEQFF. CDR3 nucleotides: TGTGCCAGCAGTGTTGGAGACAGATACTACAATGAGCAGTTCTTC.